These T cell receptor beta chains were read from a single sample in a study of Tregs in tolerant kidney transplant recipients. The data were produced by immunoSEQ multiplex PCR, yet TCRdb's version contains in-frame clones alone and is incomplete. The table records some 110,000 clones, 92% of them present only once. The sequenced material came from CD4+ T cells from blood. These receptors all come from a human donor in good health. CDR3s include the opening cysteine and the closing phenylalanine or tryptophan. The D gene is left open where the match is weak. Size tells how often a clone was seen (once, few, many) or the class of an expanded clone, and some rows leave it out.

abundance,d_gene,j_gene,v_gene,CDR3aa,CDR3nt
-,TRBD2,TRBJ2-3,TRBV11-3,CASSRTGTSVDTQYF,TGTGCCAGCAGCCGGACCGGGACTAGTGTAGATACGCAGTATTTT
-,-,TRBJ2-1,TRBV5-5,CASSFYGANEQFF,TGTGCCAGCAGCTTTTACGGGGCCAATGAGCAGTTCTTC
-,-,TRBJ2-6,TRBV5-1,CASSLDGKSSGANVLTF,TGCGCCAGCAGCTTGGACGGGAAAAGCTCTGGGGCCAACGTCCTGACTTTC
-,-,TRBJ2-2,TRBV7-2,CASSLQGPNTGELFF,TGTGCCAGCAGCTTACAGGGGCCCAACACCGGGGAGCTGTTTTTT
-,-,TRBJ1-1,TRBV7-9,CASSSSGFTNTEAFF,TGTGCCAGCAGCTCTTCGGGCTTCACGAACACTGAAGCTTTCTTT
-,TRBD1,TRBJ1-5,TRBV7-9,CASSLGTGENQPQHF,TGTGCCAGCAGCTTAGGGACAGGGGAAAATCAGCCCCAGCATTTT
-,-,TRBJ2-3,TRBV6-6,CASASDGLITDTQYF,TGTGCCAGTGCCTCAGATGGGCTTATCACAGATACGCAGTATTTT
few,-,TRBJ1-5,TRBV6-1,CATAGLGQPQHF,TGTGCCACTGCAGGTTTGGGTCAGCCCCAGCATTTT
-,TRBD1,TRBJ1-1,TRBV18,CASSASGQGGSEAFF,TGTGCCAGCTCCGCCTCAGGACAGGGGGGGTCTGAAGCTTTCTTT
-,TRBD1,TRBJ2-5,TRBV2,CASTNRGQETQYF,TGTGCCAGCACCAACAGGGGGCAAGAGACCCAGTACTTC
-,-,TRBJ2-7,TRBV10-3,CAISEEGGGVAYEQYF,TGTGCCATCAGTGAGGAGGGGGGAGGGGTAGCATACGAGCAGTACTTC
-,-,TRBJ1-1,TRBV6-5,CASSSITGNTEAFF,TGTGCCAGCAGTTCGATAACAGGGAACACTGAAGCTTTCTTT
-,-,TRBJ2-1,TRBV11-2,CASSRVNEQFF,TGTGCCAGCTCCCGGGTCAATGAGCAGTTCTTC
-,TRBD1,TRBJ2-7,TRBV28,CASSLGGTGRTEQYF,TGTGCCAGCAGTTTAGGCGGGACAGGGAGGACCGAGCAGTACTTC
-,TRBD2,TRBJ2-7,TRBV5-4,CASSFQLAGLLYEQYF,TGTGCCAGCAGCTTTCAACTAGCGGGGCTTCTCTACGAGCAGTACTTC
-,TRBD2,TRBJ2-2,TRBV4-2,CASSQDETSIGELFF,TGTGCCAGCAGCCAAGATGAGACTAGCATCGGGGAGCTGTTTTTT
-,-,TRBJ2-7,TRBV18,CASSPGYEQYF,TGTGCCAGCTCACCAGGCTACGAGCAGTACTTC
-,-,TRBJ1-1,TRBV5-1,CASSLGPAGTEAFF,TGCGCCAGCAGCTTGGGCCCGGCGGGGACTGAAGCTTTCTTT
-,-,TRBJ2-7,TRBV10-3,CAISNRDPPSYEQYF,TGTGCCATCAGCAACCGGGACCCGCCATCCTACGAGCAGTACTTC
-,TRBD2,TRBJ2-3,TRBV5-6,CASSLTSDNLRAQYF,TGTGCCAGCAGCTTGACTAGCGATAACCTAAGGGCGCAGTATTTT
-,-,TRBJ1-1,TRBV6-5,CASSYERGTEAFF,TGTGCCAGCAGTTACGAAAGGGGGACTGAAGCTTTCTTT
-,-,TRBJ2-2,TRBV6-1,CASSEEAVNTGELFF,TGTGCCAGCAGTGAAGAAGCGGTTAACACCGGGGAGCTGTTTTTT
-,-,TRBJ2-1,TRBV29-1,CSGHGAYNEQFF,TGCAGCGGCCATGGGGCCTACAATGAGCAGTTCTTC
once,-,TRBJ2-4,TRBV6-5,CASSYSTGGEDIQYF,TGTGCCAGCAGTTACTCGACAGGTGGCGAGGACATTCAGTACTTC
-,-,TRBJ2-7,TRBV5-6,CASSLFYEQYF,TGTGCCAGCAGCTTGTTCTACGAGCAGTACTTC
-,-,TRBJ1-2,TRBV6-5,CASSKPGTAYGYTF,TGTGCCAGCAGTAAACCAGGGACGGCCTATGGCTACACCTTC
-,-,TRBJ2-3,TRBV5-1,CASSLGGAGTDTQYF,TGCGCCAGCAGCTTGGGAGGGGCTGGCACAGATACGCAGTATTTT
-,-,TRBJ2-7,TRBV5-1,CASSLASGDSFYEQYF,TGCGCCAGCAGCTTGGCCTCAGGGGACTCTTTCTACGAGCAGTACTTC
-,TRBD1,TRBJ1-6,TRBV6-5,CASSRGQGGNSPLHF,TGTGCCAGCAGTCGTGGACAGGGAGGGAATTCACCCCTCCACTTT
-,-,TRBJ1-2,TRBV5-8,CASSLISGGMDYGYTF,TGTGCCAGCAGCCTCATCTCTGGGGGAATGGACTATGGCTACACCTTC
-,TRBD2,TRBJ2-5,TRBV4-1,CASSQGSGEETQYF,TGCGCCAGCAGCCAAGGTAGCGGGGAGGAGACCCAGTACTTC
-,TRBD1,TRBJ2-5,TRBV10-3,CAISFDPGQGIQETQYF,TGTGCCATCAGCTTCGATCCTGGACAGGGAATCCAAGAGACCCAGTACTTC
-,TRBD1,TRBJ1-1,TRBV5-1,CASSLRDSAEAFF,TGCGCCAGCAGCTTACGGGACAGCGCTGAAGCTTTCTTT
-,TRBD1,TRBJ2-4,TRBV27,CATMRTGGLLTKNIQYF,TGTGCCACCATGAGGACAGGGGGCTTATTAACCAAAAACATTCAGTACTTC
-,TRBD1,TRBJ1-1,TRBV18,CASSQTGVGTEAFF,TGTGCCAGCTCGCAGACAGGGGTGGGCACTGAAGCTTTCTTT
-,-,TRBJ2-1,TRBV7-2,CASSFRGGIEQFF,TGTGCCAGCAGCTTCCGAGGGGGAATCGAGCAGTTCTTC